This record looks at one TCR beta chain sequence and its context. V shed 0 bases and J shed 0 bases, with 11 bases lying between them. Germline V CDR1 and CDR2: KGHSH, LQKENI. The length of the CDR3 is 16 residues. These data are taken from a study of blood T cell repertoires in COVID-19. Study-wide context: T cells, B-cell-depleted T cells, or PBMCs provided the cDNA or gDNA that served as material.

Only in-frame clones appear in the TCRdb table, and some are missing; sequencing was by immunoSEQ multiplex PCR. In the table there are hundreds of thousands of clones, around 87% of which are singletons. This chain joins TRBV18 and TRBJ1-1; D possibly corresponds to TRBD1 (5 bases). This sequence originates from a man in his 70s with acute or convalescent COVID-19. The sample comprised peripheral blood. The CDR3 here is CASSPPMKGMNTEAFF. The CDR3 nucleotides are TGTGCCAGCTCACCACCGATGAAGGGGATGAACACTGAAGCTTTCTTT.